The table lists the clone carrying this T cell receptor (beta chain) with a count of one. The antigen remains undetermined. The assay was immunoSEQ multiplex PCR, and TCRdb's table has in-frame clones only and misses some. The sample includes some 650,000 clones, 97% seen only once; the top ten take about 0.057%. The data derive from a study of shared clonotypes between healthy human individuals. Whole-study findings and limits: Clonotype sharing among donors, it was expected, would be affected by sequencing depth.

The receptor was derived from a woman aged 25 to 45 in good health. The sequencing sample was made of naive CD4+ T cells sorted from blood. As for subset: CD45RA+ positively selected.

CDR3 nucleotides: TGTGCCAGCAGCTTTGCAGGGCCACAAGAGACCCAGTACTTC. It specifies CASSFAGPQETQYF. This chain links TRBV7-7 with TRBJ2-5; D possibly corresponds to TRBD1 (5 bases). The CDR3 consists of 14 residues. From germline, CDR1 is SSHAT and CDR2 FNYEAQ (reference sequence). V lost 3 bases and J lost 2, with 10 bases in between. The full variable domain, with the rest looked up from reference TRBV7-7 and TRBJ2-5, is GAGVSQSPRYKVTKRGQDVTLRCDPISSHATLYWYQQALGQGPEFLTYFNYEAQPDKSGLPSDRFSAERPEGSISTLTIQRTEQRDSAMYRCASSFAGPQETQYFGPGTRLLVL.